This TCR beta chain was identified in a study of T cell changes during pregnancy in multiple sclerosis. Sequencing was performed with immunoSEQ multiplex PCR; in TCRdb, only in-frame clones are kept and a portion is missing. This table holds about 49,000 clones, 90% found once. V dropped 5 bases and J dropped 0; count of bases not matched to a gene: 12. The CDR3 has 18 residues. The germline gives CDR1 PRHDT, CDR2 FYEKMQ (reference sequence). Here the sequenced sample was peripheral blood, taken after pregnancy. J is TRBJ1-3 and V is TRBV13; 8 nucleotides match TRBD1. The clonotype comes from a female donor in good health, enrolled as a control in a pregnancy study. The CDR3 DNA reads TGTGCCAGCAGCGCATTCCGGGACAGGACCTCCTCTGGAAACACCATATATTTT. It codes for CASSAFRDRTSSGNTIYF.